This T cell receptor (beta chain) appears in the sequencing data of a study of blood T cells in healthy people across ages. Points on this clonotype: Its matching antigen is unknown.

PCR was performed a second time for roughly 7 to 11 cycles using a sample-barcoded 5' primer and a J-beta primer mix. MiXCR, run by TCRdb on the 5' RACE reads, gives a single entry per CDR3 protein. In the table there are about 800,000 distinct CDR3 sequences, just under 25% of which are singletons. Study outcomes and limitations: There was no known CMV status for donors, so expanded clonotype changes were possibly confounded.

These same records also appear under a second study, on T cells of mothers and their children.

The sequenced sample was blood. The receptor was derived from a boy aged 10-17 years in good health.

In DNA, the CDR3 is TGCAGCGGACAGGGACAGGGGAACACCGGGGAGCTGTTTTTT. Amino acid sequence: CSGQGQGNTGELFF. The chain joins TRBV29-1 to TRBJ2-2; 9 positions agree with TRBD1. The CDR3 is 14 residues long. CDR1 and CDR2 from the germline V gene are SQVTM and ANQGSEA. The V gene end was trimmed by 7 bases and the J gene end by 1 base; junction bases not matched to a gene: 4.